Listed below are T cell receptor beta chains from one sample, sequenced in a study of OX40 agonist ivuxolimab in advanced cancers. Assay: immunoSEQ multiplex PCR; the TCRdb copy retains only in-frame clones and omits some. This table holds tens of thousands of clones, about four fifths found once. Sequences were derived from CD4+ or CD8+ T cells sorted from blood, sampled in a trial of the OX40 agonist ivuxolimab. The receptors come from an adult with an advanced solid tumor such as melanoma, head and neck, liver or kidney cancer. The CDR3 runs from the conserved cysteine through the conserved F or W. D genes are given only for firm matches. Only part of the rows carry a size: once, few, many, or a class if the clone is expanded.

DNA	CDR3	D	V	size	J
TGCGCCAGCAGCCAAGATAGGACGGATGGCTACACCTTC	CASSQDRTDGYTF	NA	TRBV4-3	NA	TRBJ1-2
TGTGCCATCAGACTAACAGGGGAGCATGGCTACACCTTC	CAIRLTGEHGYTF	TRBD1	TRBV10-3	NA	TRBJ1-2
TGTGCCAGCTCAAAGGGGAGAGAGTATGGCTACACCTTC	CASSKGREYGYTF	NA	TRBV28	once	TRBJ1-2
TGTGCCAGTAGCACTCTCGGGGGTCCCTACGAGCAGTACTTC	CASSTLGGPYEQYF	NA	TRBV19	NA	TRBJ2-7
TGTGCCAGCGCCCCGGACAGGGGCAATGAGCAGTTCTTC	CASAPDRGNEQFF	TRBD1	TRBV11-2	NA	TRBJ2-1
TGCGCCAGCAGCTTGGATGGGACAGGGGCTTCTGAAGCTTTCTTT	CASSLDGTGASEAFF	TRBD1	TRBV5-1	NA	TRBJ1-1
TGTGCCAGCAGCATCCGAGACAAAGGCAATCAGCCCCAGCATTTT	CASSIRDKGNQPQHF	NA	TRBV7-8	NA	TRBJ1-5
TGTGCCAGCAGCCAGGCGATTGCCGACTCCGGGGAGCTGTTTTTT	CASSQAIADSGELFF	NA	TRBV7-8	once	TRBJ2-2
TGTGCCAGCAGCGAGGGCACTACTCGTGGCTACACCTTC	CASSEGTTRGYTF	NA	TRBV6-1	NA	TRBJ1-2
TGTGCCAGCAGCTTGCTGGGACAGGGGGCGATTGAAGCTTTCTTT	CASSLLGQGAIEAFF	TRBD1	TRBV7-9	NA	TRBJ1-1
TGTGCCAGCAGATGGGACAGGGTTTCTGGCTACACCTTC	CASRWDRVSGYTF	TRBD1	TRBV7-2	NA	TRBJ1-2
TGTGCCAGCAGTTGGGGCGAAGCTTCGGACACTGAAGCTTTCTTT	CASSWGEASDTEAFF	NA	TRBV6-6	once	TRBJ1-1
TGTGCCAGCAGCTTGCGAGGGGAAACTAACTATGGCTACACCTTC	CASSLRGETNYGYTF	NA	TRBV5-5	NA	TRBJ1-2
TGTGCCAGCAGCTTTTCGAGAGACACTGAAGCTTTCTTT	CASSFSRDTEAFF	NA	TRBV7-9	NA	TRBJ1-1
TGTGCCAGCAGTGAAGGGGTGGGCGGATATGGCTACACCTTC	CASSEGVGGYGYTF	NA	TRBV2	NA	TRBJ1-2
TGCGCCAGCAGCTTGGATCCGGGCAGGGACCTTATATATTTT	CASSLDPGRDLIYF	NA	TRBV5-1	NA	TRBJ1-3
TGTGCTAGTGGTTTGGTACCCCGGGCCGAACTGGAAGCTTTCTTT	CASGLVPRAELEAFF	NA	TRBV12-5	NA	TRBJ1-1
TGTGCCAGCAGCCCTGCCTTGGGCAGGGCCTCCTACAATGAGCAGTTCTTC	CASSPALGRASYNEQFF	NA	TRBV11-2	NA	TRBJ2-1
TGTGCCTGGAATGCAGGGGGCAATCAGCCCCAGCATTTT	CAWNAGGNQPQHF	NA	TRBV30	NA	TRBJ1-5
TGTGCCATCAGTGAGGGACAGGGAGACAATTCACCCCTCCACTTT	CAISEGQGDNSPLHF	TRBD1	TRBV10-3	NA	TRBJ1-6
TGTGCCAGCACTGGTAACTATGGCTACACCTTC	CASTGNYGYTF	NA	TRBV28	NA	TRBJ1-2
TGTGCCAGCAGCTGGCTAGCGGGAGCACCTAGCACAGATACGCAGTATTTT	CASSWLAGAPSTDTQYF	TRBD2	TRBV5-6	NA	TRBJ2-3
TGTGCCAGCAGCTTACAGGGAATCAATGAGCAGTTCTTC	CASSLQGINEQFF	NA	TRBV7-3	NA	TRBJ2-1
TGTGCCAGCACTGGGAGGCCGAGGGATACGCAGTATTTT	CASTGRPRDTQYF	NA	TRBV2	NA	TRBJ2-3
TGTGCCAGCAGCCGCGAGCGGTTGGAAGATACGCAGTATTTT	CASSRERLEDTQYF	NA	TRBV7-2	NA	TRBJ2-3
TGTGCCAGCAGTACAGACAGGGATTCTTACGAGCAGTACTTC	CASSTDRDSYEQYF	TRBD1	TRBV6-4	once	TRBJ2-7
TGTGCCAGTAGTGGCGACCCGACAGGGGATTGGGAGACCCAGTACTTC	CASSGDPTGDWETQYF	TRBD1	TRBV19	NA	TRBJ2-5
TGTGCCAGCTCACCGTCGGACAACCTGGGGACTGAAGCTTTCTTT	CASSPSDNLGTEAFF	NA	TRBV18	NA	TRBJ1-1
TGTGCCAGCAGCGTGGGCGGGGGGCACTCCTACGAGCAGTACTTC	CASSVGGGHSYEQYF	TRBD2	TRBV9	NA	TRBJ2-7
TGTGCCAGCTCATCGGGACAGGGGAGTGCCTATGGCTACACCTTC	CASSSGQGSAYGYTF	TRBD1	TRBV18	NA	TRBJ1-2
TGTGCCAGCAGCGTTGGGTCCGGCCCGAACACCGGGGAGCTGTTTTTT	CASSVGSGPNTGELFF	NA	TRBV9	NA	TRBJ2-2
TGTGCCAGCAGTTTTCCAGGGAAGAATCAGCCCCAGCATTTT	CASSFPGKNQPQHF	NA	TRBV28	once	TRBJ1-5
TGTGCCAGCTCACCCCAGGAGAGGGACACTGAAGCTTTCTTT	CASSPQERDTEAFF	NA	TRBV18	NA	TRBJ1-1
TGTGCCAGTACCCTAGACAGTGGCTATTCACCCCTCCACTTT	CASTLDSGYSPLHF	NA	TRBV19	NA	TRBJ1-6
TGTGCCAGTAGTATAGACACTCGGGAACGCGGTAATGAAAAACTGTTTTTT	CASSIDTRERGNEKLFF	NA	TRBV19	NA	TRBJ1-4
TGTGCCAGCAGTCCTACTGCTTCGGGCAATCAGCCCCAGCATTTT	CASSPTASGNQPQHF	NA	TRBV7-2	NA	TRBJ1-5
TGTGCCAGCAGCTTGCCCCAGGGCCATGGCTACACCTTC	CASSLPQGHGYTF	NA	TRBV5-8	few	TRBJ1-2
TGTGCCAGCAAGGGAGGTTCTTCCTACGAGCAGTACTTC	CASKGGSSYEQYF	NA	TRBV28	NA	TRBJ2-7
TGTGCCAGCAGTCCCCGGGGGCCGAGAGGTGTCCGCGATACGCAGTATTTT	CASSPRGPRGVRDTQYF	NA	TRBV25-1	NA	TRBJ2-3
TGCGCCAGCAGCCAAGATTGGCAGAGCCACAATGAGCAGTTCTTC	CASSQDWQSHNEQFF	NA	TRBV4-3	NA	TRBJ2-1
TGTGCCAGCAGCTTTAGTTCGTTCACTGAAGCTTTCTTT	CASSFSSFTEAFF	NA	TRBV11-3	NA	TRBJ1-1
TGTGCCAGCAGTGCCAGGGGGCCCCAAGAGACCCAGTACTTC	CASSARGPQETQYF	TRBD1	TRBV2	NA	TRBJ2-5
TGTGCCAGCAGCTTGGGTCACCAGACTGATAGTGTGGCTGGCTACACCTTC	CASSLGHQTDSVAGYTF	NA	TRBV5-8	NA	TRBJ1-2
TGTGCCAGCAGCCCCTCCAGGGCATTGAACACCGGGGAGCTGTTTTTT	CASSPSRALNTGELFF	NA	TRBV25-1	few	TRBJ2-2
TGTGCCTGGAGTGTACCCGGGGATGGCTACACCTTC	CAWSVPGDGYTF	NA	TRBV30	NA	TRBJ1-2
TGTGCCAGCAGCTTTCCGGACAGGGGGAACACTGAAGCTTTCTTT	CASSFPDRGNTEAFF	TRBD1	TRBV7-9	NA	TRBJ1-1
TGTGCCAGCGACCCGGGACAGGTCCTGGGGGGCTACACCTTC	CASDPGQVLGGYTF	TRBD1	TRBV6-1	NA	TRBJ1-2
TGTGCCAGCAGTACCCGGGGGGGGGATATTACAGATACGCAGTATTTT	CASSTRGGDITDTQYF	TRBD2	TRBV28	NA	TRBJ2-3
TGTGCCAGCGAGAACCCGAACACTGAAGCTTTCTTT	CASENPNTEAFF	NA	TRBV6-6	NA	TRBJ1-1
TGTGCCAGCAGCCCCCAGGGGCTAGATGGCTACACCTTC	CASSPQGLDGYTF	NA	TRBV7-2	NA	TRBJ1-2